Detailed here is one T cell receptor beta chain. Authors' analysis steps: Estimates of nucleated cell counts were drawn from the amplification of reference gene primers. Profiled with immunoSEQ multiplex PCR; TCRdb holds only in-frame clones, not every one. The DNA was the basis for D and trimming; V, J and clone size are from that table. Of about 200,000 clones listed, approximately 87% are singletons. The CDR3 runs 15 residues. From germline, CDR1 is LGHNT and CDR2 FRNRAP. Trimming shortened V by 2 bases and J by 4 bases, and 14 bases separated the two germline ends. These data belong to a study of blood T cell repertoires in COVID-19. As for the study in general: Italy, Spain and the United States were the sources of the convalescent and acute COVID-19 samples. PBMCs, B-cell-depleted T cells, or T cells provided the cDNA or gDNA that made up the material.

The rearrangement uses TRBV12-5 and TRBJ1-1; TRBD1 might be the D (5 bases). Sample: peripheral blood. The sequence came from a woman between 65 and 79 years old with acute or convalescent COVID-19. The CDR3 nucleotides read TGTGCTAGTGGTTTGCTCGCAGGGTCGGGCACTGAAGCTTTCTTT. It translates to CASGLLAGSGTEAFF.